Listed below are T cell receptor beta chains from one sample, sequenced in a study of CD8+CD57+ T cells in acquired aplastic anemia. One entry per CDR3 protein results from TCRdb running MiXCR on the reads. The table lists roughly 180,000 distinct CDR3 sequences, around three fifths of them singletons. The sequencing sample was made of sorted CD4+, CD8+, or CD8+CD57+ T cells (not recorded which) from PBMCs. The receptors derive from a human donor with severe aplastic anemia or a healthy control (not recorded which). The CDR3 runs from the conserved cysteine through the conserved F or W. The order of the fields is V gene, D gene, clone size, J gene, CDR3 DNA, CDR3 protein. A D gene is named only where the DNA matches it firmly. The size entry is marked missing in some rows and otherwise reads once, few, many or a size class.

v_call: TRBV5-8; d_call: TRBD1; clone_size: few; j_call: TRBJ1-6; cdr3_nt: TGTGCCAGCAGCCCGGACAGGGATAGTTCACCCCTCCACTTT; cdr3_aa: CASSPDRDSSPLHF
v_call: TRBV9; d_call: NA; clone_size: once; j_call: TRBJ2-7; cdr3_nt: TGTGCCAGCAGCGGATCCCTGACTAGTACTTACGAGCAGTACTTC; cdr3_aa: CASSGSLTSTYEQYF
v_call: TRBV12-5; d_call: NA; clone_size: NA; j_call: TRBJ1-6; cdr3_nt: TGTGCTAGTGGCCCGAGACAGGTCGGTTCACCCCTCCACTTT; cdr3_aa: CASGPRQVGSPLHF
v_call: TRBV2; d_call: NA; clone_size: NA; j_call: TRBJ1-1; cdr3_nt: TGTGCCAGCGGGGGCGGGTACACTGAAGCTTTCTTT; cdr3_aa: CASGGGYTEAFF
v_call: TRBV7-3; d_call: NA; clone_size: NA; j_call: TRBJ2-6; cdr3_nt: TGTGCCAGCAGCTTCCCCCTCTCTGGGGCCAACGTCCTGACTTTC; cdr3_aa: CASSFPLSGANVLTF
v_call: TRBV29-1; d_call: TRBD2; clone_size: NA; j_call: TRBJ2-7; cdr3_nt: TGCAGCGTTGCGGGAGGGGTACAGAGCTCCTACGAGCAGTACTTC; cdr3_aa: CSVAGGVQSSYEQYF
v_call: TRBV19; d_call: NA; clone_size: NA; j_call: TRBJ1-5; cdr3_nt: TGTGCCAGTAGTATCCGGGGCTCTCAGCCCCAGCATTTT; cdr3_aa: CASSIRGSQPQHF
v_call: TRBV5-6; d_call: NA; clone_size: many; j_call: TRBJ2-7; cdr3_nt: TGTGCCAGCAGCTTGTTAGCGCGGGAGCAGTACTTC; cdr3_aa: CASSLLAREQYF
v_call: TRBV13; d_call: NA; clone_size: many; j_call: TRBJ2-1; cdr3_nt: TGTGCCAGCAGCTTAGCATCGCCTAGGCAGTTCTTC; cdr3_aa: CASSLASPRQFF
v_call: TRBV9; d_call: NA; clone_size: NA; j_call: TRBJ2-2; cdr3_nt: TGTGCCAGCAGCGTCTGGGACACCGGGGAGCTGTTTTTT; cdr3_aa: CASSVWDTGELFF
v_call: TRBV7-8; d_call: NA; clone_size: NA; j_call: TRBJ1-2; cdr3_nt: TGTGCCAGCAGTCGACAGGACGGACGCTATGGCTACACCTTC; cdr3_aa: CASSRQDGRYGYTF
v_call: TRBV7-2; d_call: TRBD1; clone_size: NA; j_call: TRBJ2-1; cdr3_nt: TGTGCCAGCAGCTTACCGACAGGGGGCGAACCTCAGCAGTTCTTC; cdr3_aa: CASSLPTGGEPQQFF
v_call: TRBV7-3; d_call: NA; clone_size: many; j_call: TRBJ2-1; cdr3_nt: TGTGCCAGCAGCTGGGGACCTTACAATGAGCAGTTCTTC; cdr3_aa: CASSWGPYNEQFF
v_call: TRBV29-1; d_call: NA; clone_size: NA; j_call: TRBJ2-1; cdr3_nt: TGCAGCGTTGCCGGTGGGATCAATGAGCAGTTCTTC; cdr3_aa: CSVAGGINEQFF
v_call: TRBV20-1; d_call: TRBD2; clone_size: once; j_call: TRBJ2-7; cdr3_nt: TGCAGTGCTAGAGGAGCGGGGGGGCCCTACGAGCAGTACTTC; cdr3_aa: CSARGAGGPYEQYF
v_call: TRBV10-2; d_call: NA; clone_size: NA; j_call: TRBJ2-2; cdr3_nt: TGCGCCACCCGAATGGACAGAGGATTTCGGGAGCTGTTTTTT; cdr3_aa: CATRMDRGFRELFF
v_call: TRBV20-1; d_call: TRBD2; clone_size: NA; j_call: TRBJ2-3; cdr3_nt: TGCAGTGCTAGACCGCTAGCGGGAAGGGAGAGCACAGATACGCAGTATTTT; cdr3_aa: CSARPLAGRESTDTQYF
v_call: TRBV24-1; d_call: NA; clone_size: many; j_call: TRBJ2-3; cdr3_nt: TGTGCCACCAGTGATCGAAAATCGGACAGCTACACAGATACGCAGTATTTT; cdr3_aa: CATSDRKSDSYTDTQYF
v_call: TRBV20-1; d_call: NA; clone_size: few; j_call: TRBJ2-7; cdr3_nt: TGCAGTGCTACGAACCTTGAGGGGCAGTACTTC; cdr3_aa: CSATNLEGQYF
v_call: TRBV7-9; d_call: NA; clone_size: NA; j_call: TRBJ2-7; cdr3_nt: TGTGCCAGCAGCCAAGAGGGGGGGCAGCACGAGCAGTACTTC; cdr3_aa: CASSQEGGQHEQYF
v_call: TRBV19; d_call: NA; clone_size: NA; j_call: TRBJ1-2; cdr3_nt: TGTGCCAGTAGTATCGGCAGCTACACCTTC; cdr3_aa: CASSIGSYTF
v_call: TRBV2; d_call: NA; clone_size: many; j_call: TRBJ1-1; cdr3_nt: TGTGCCAGCAGTGAAGCGTCTGAGGTGATGAACACTGAAGCTTTCTTT; cdr3_aa: CASSEASEVMNTEAFF
v_call: TRBV29-1; d_call: NA; clone_size: few; j_call: TRBJ2-3; cdr3_nt: TGCAGCGTTGACCCGACTAGCACAGATACGCAGTATTTT; cdr3_aa: CSVDPTSTDTQYF
v_call: TRBV20-1; d_call: NA; clone_size: once; j_call: TRBJ2-2; cdr3_nt: TGCAGTGCTAGACACAGCGAAATAGGGGAGCTGTTTTTT; cdr3_aa: CSARHSEIGELFF
v_call: TRBV20-1; d_call: NA; clone_size: many; j_call: TRBJ1-2; cdr3_nt: TGCAGTGCTAGAGAACTAGGGGGCTATGGCTACACCTTC; cdr3_aa: CSARELGGYGYTF
v_call: TRBV9; d_call: NA; clone_size: NA; j_call: TRBJ2-1; cdr3_nt: TGTGCCAGCAGCGTAGTACCGACAGGCGAGCAGTTCTTC; cdr3_aa: CASSVVPTGEQFF
v_call: TRBV12-3/TRBV12-4; d_call: NA; clone_size: NA; j_call: TRBJ1-6; cdr3_nt: TGTGCCAGCAGTTTCGCGTCAATTCAACCCCTCCACTTT; cdr3_aa: CASSFASIQPLHF
v_call: TRBV7-3; d_call: TRBD1; clone_size: NA; j_call: TRBJ1-6; cdr3_nt: TGTGCCAGCAGCTTAACGGGGACAGGGGGCCTTACACCCCTCCACTTT; cdr3_aa: CASSLTGTGGLTPLHF
v_call: TRBV24-1; d_call: NA; clone_size: NA; j_call: TRBJ2-3; cdr3_nt: TGTGCCACTCAGGGTAGCACAGATACGCAGTATTTT; cdr3_aa: CATQGSTDTQYF
v_call: TRBV19; d_call: TRBD1; clone_size: NA; j_call: TRBJ1-1; cdr3_nt: TGTGCCAGGAGTGTCCCGGACAGGGTTGAAGCTGTCTTT; cdr3_aa: CARSVPDRVEAVF
v_call: TRBV2; d_call: NA; clone_size: NA; j_call: TRBJ2-5; cdr3_nt: TGTGCCAGCACCTCCGGGACGCCAGAGACCCAGTACTTC; cdr3_aa: CASTSGTPETQYF
v_call: TRBV20-1; d_call: NA; clone_size: NA; j_call: TRBJ2-7; cdr3_nt: TGCAGTACTGGGACCGTCCACGAGCAGTACTTC; cdr3_aa: CSTGTVHEQYF